This T cell receptor beta chain is drawn from a study of shared clonotypes between healthy human individuals. About the research overall: Donors were a couple of women and a few men aged 18 to 49.

Naive-designated CD8 cells lacked CD45RO, were positively enriched for CCR7, and omitted terminally differentiated effector memory CD45RA+ cells. Notes on this clone: Other DNA sequences of this sample code for an identical CDR3.

About 33,000 T cell genomes (roughly 190 ng DNA) went into each sorted-subset replicate. Profiling relied on immunoSEQ multiplex PCR, and the TCRdb table lists in-frame clones only, not all of them. The sample holds about 700,000 clones; approximately 90% are singletons and the top ten take approximately 25%. Germline values: CDR1 SEHNR, CDR2 FQNEAQ (reference sequence). Trimming cost V 5 bases and J 2 bases, with 12 bases left between them. The length of the CDR3 is 14 residues. The specimen was naive CD8+ T cells sorted from blood. This clonotype was sampled from a man aged 30 to 45 in good health. The gene calls are TRBV7-9 and TRBJ2-5, with TRBD1 as a possible D gene (5 bases). CDR3 region: CASSPEGAQETQYF. DNA for the CDR3: TGTGCCAGCAGCCCGGAAGGGGCGCAAGAGACCCAGTACTTC.